These 12 T cell receptor beta chains were sequenced from one sample in a study of CD8 T cells in ankylosing spondylitis. Study-level results: Blood from ankylosing spondylitis patients appeared to carry a characteristic roughly eight-variant TCR beta motif.

One entry per CDR3 protein results from TCRdb running MiXCR on the 5' RACE reads. The data contain a few hundred thousand distinct CDR3 sequences, approximately 20% of them singletons. Their antigen targets remain unknown. The sample consisted of blood, either unsorted or a sorted T cell fraction (not recorded which). Receptor source: a male donor with ankylosing spondylitis.

V usage is TRBV9 and J usage is TRBJ2-5; D not certain. The germline gives CDR1 SGDLS, CDR2 YYNGEE. V gave up 4 bases and J gave up 3 bases, with 13 bases separating them. The length of the CDR3 is 14 residues. DNA for the CDR3: TGTGCCAGCAGCCGTGACCGGGCTGAAGAGACCCAGTACTTC. It translates to CASSRDRAEETQYF.

The rearrangement links TRBV7-3 to TRBJ2-5; 10 bases are shared with TRBD2. The CDR3 contains 16 residues. The V gene end was trimmed by 0 bases and the J gene end by 5 bases; junction bases not matched to a gene: 6. Germline V gives CDR1 SGHTA, CDR2 FQGTGA. The CDR3 here is CASSLTPAGGLETQYF. CDR3 coding DNA: TGTGCCAGCAGCTTAACCCCAGCGGGGGGGCTTGAGACCCAGTACTTC.

This clonotype was counted a few times. The chain is built from TRBV20-1 and TRBJ2-1, with D possibly being TRBD1 (6 bases). The V and J ends lost 5 bases and 2 bases respectively, with 16 bases between them. Germline assignment: CDR1 DFQATT and CDR2 SNEGSKA (reference sequence). The CDR3 is 15 residues long. The CDR3 DNA is TGCAGTGCTTCAGGGGTGGGTTCGCCCTACAATGAGCAGTTCTTC. Translating it yields CSASGVGSPYNEQFF.

The chain has TRBV11-3 and TRBJ2-1, with 11 positions matching TRBD2. The CDR3 spans 15 residues. The germline V gene encodes CDR1 SGHNT and CDR2 YENEEA. With V trimmed by 5 bases and J by 5 bases, 5 bases remained unmatched. The CDR3 DNA reads TGTGCCAGCAGCCAGCCGGGACTAGCGGACAATGAGCAGTTCTTC. Protein product: CASSQPGLADNEQFF.

This clonotype has more than one count but fewer than ten. The gene calls are TRBV12-3 or TRBV12-4 and TRBJ2-7; 7 positions agree with TRBD2. V gave up 7 bases and J gave up 4 bases; unmatched junction bases: 7. The CDR3 runs 13 residues. The CDR3 DNA follows: TGTGCCAGCAATGAGGGAGGGCCTTACGAGCAGTACTTC. Translated, it gives CASNEGGPYEQYF.

This clonotype has just a few counts. V is TRBV4-1 and J is TRBJ2-7, with no clear D. Germline loops: CDR1 MGHRA, CDR2 YSYEKL. V shed 2 bases and J shed 7 bases, with 12 bases lying between them. CDR3 length: 13 amino acids. The DNA for the CDR3 is TGCGCCAGCAGCCAACACCCCACCGGGGAGCAGTACTTC. Its protein is CASSQHPTGEQYF.

This rearrangement joins TRBV7-9 to TRBJ1-6; a weak D match, TRBD1 (6 bases). Germline V CDR1 and CDR2: SEHNR, FQNEAQ (reference sequence). The CDR3 sequence is 14 residues long. V gave up 1 base and J gave up 13 bases, with 14 bases separating them. DNA for the CDR3: TGTGCCAGCAGCTTAGGACAGGCGGTCCTCCCCCTCCACTTT. It is translated as CASSLGQAVLPLHF.

This clonotype was counted between two and nine times. The V and J genes are TRBV12-3 or TRBV12-4 and TRBJ2-3, with TRBD1 matching over 7 bases. V trimming: 1 base; J trimming: 2 bases; junction bases outside the gene matches: 3. The CDR3 covers 15 residues. The CDR3 DNA follows: TGTGCCAGCAGTTTAGTGGGACAGTACACAGATACGCAGTATTTT. Translating it yields CASSLVGQYTDTQYF.

The V call is TRBV12-3 or TRBV12-4, the J call TRBJ1-5; D is unresolved. The CDR3 runs 15 residues. V was trimmed by 10 bases and J by 2 bases, leaving 18 bases between them. The CDR3 bases are TGTGCCACCTCAGGAGGGATAAGGGGCAATCAGCCCCAGCATTTT. Its protein is CATSGGIRGNQPQHF.

The chain recombines TRBV7-9 with TRBJ2-1, with a possible D match to TRBD2 (6 bases). The CDR3 runs to 14 residues. Trimming took off 5 bases at V and 9 bases at J, with 17 bases between the two ends. Germline CDR1 and CDR2: SEHNR and FQNEAQ (reference sequence). The CDR3 spells CASSRSLGGVEQFF. The CDR3, as DNA: TGTGCCAGCAGCCGCTCCTTGGGGGGAGTTGAGCAGTTCTTC.

This chain joins TRBV29-1 and TRBJ2-7; 10 bases agree with TRBD2. The germline CDR1 and CDR2 sequences are SQVTM and ANQGSEA. V lost 2 bases and J lost 3; bases outside the gene matches: 10. This CDR3 comprises 16 residues. CDR3 DNA sequence: TGCAGCGTTGAACCCGGCCTAGCGGGAGCTAACTACGAGCAGTACTTC. Amino acids: CSVEPGLAGANYEQYF.

The chain is built from TRBV2 and TRBJ2-3; 11 positions agree with TRBD2. V lost 4 bases and J lost 4; bases outside the gene matches: 7. There are 16 residues in the CDR3. Germline assignment: CDR1 SNHLY and CDR2 FYNNEI. CDR3 DNA sequence: TGTGCCAGCAGTGTGCCGACTAGCGGGGTATCAGATACGCAGTATTTT. Protein product: CASSVPTSGVSDTQYF.